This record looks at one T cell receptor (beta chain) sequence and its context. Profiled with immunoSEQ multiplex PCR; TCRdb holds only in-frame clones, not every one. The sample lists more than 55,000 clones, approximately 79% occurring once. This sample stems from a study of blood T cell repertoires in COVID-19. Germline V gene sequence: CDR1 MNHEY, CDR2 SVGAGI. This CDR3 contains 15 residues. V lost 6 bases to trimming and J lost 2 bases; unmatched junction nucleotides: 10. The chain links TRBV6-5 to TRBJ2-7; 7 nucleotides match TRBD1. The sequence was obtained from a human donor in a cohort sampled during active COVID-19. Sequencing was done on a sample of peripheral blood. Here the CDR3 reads CASRSTGAGPYEQYF. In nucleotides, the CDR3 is TGTGCCAGCAGGAGTACAGGGGCAGGTCCCTACGAGCAGTACTTC.